This T cell receptor (beta chain) was captured by sequencing in a study of T-cell memory formation after mild COVID-19. The overall study: TCR clustering was largely donor specific. Whole-study findings and limits: Contracting CD4+ clones were located mainly in CM and EM, and CD8+ clones in EMRA. Some responding clones appeared in pre-infection memory, suggesting cross-reactive memory joined.

CDR1 is KGHSH, CDR2 LQKENI, per germline. CDR3 length: 13 amino acids. After removal of 4 bases from V and 9 bases from J, the junction contained 5 bases not matched to a gene. This clonotype has only a few counts. What it recognizes is unknown. MiXCR, applied by TCRdb to the 5' RACE reads, yields one record per CDR3 protein. The repertoire includes roughly 450,000 distinct CDR3 sequences, over 15% of them detected once, and roughly 12% sits in the top ten. The chain is built from TRBV18 and TRBJ2-1; 8 nucleotides match TRBD2. This receptor was identified in an adult woman who had mild COVID-19 (a few samples of this study predate the infection). Cell type and time point are not known. Sequencing input: PBMCs or a T cell subset sorted from them (not recorded which). The CDR3, as DNA: TGTGCCAGCTCACTCGGACTAGCTCGTGAGCAGTTCTTC. This encodes CASSLGLAREQFF.